This T cell receptor (beta chain) appears in the sequencing data of a study of T cell responses to AZD1222 COVID-19 vaccine. Study-level results: Females made up more of the donors, who were largely white British, and clonal diversity may have come out too low. Targets within unmutated variant regions were reportedly found for nearly half of spike-specific TCRs.

Concerning this clone itself: Its target is unknown.

Profiling relied on immunoSEQ multiplex PCR, and the TCRdb table lists in-frame clones only, not all of them. The sample has 120,000 or so clones; roughly 88% are singletons. From germline, CDR1 is SGHKS and CDR2 YYEKEE (reference sequence). CDR3 length equals 15 residues. V dropped 1 base and J dropped 0 bases, with 10 bases sitting between them. The specimen was peripheral blood, collected 28 days after the second AZD1222 dose. The sequence derives from an adult who received the AZD1222 COVID-19 vaccine. This rearrangement joins TRBV5-5 to TRBJ1-1; D call uncertain. CDR3 DNA: TGTGCCAGCAGCTTGAGGGCGGCAGTGAACACTGAAGCTTTCTTT. This translates into CASSLRAAVNTEAFF.